This entry concerns a single TCR beta chain. Its matching antigen is unknown. Germline CDR1 LNHDA, CDR2 SQIVND (reference sequence). The CDR3 covers 15 residues. V lost 1 base to trimming and J lost 2 bases; unmatched junction nucleotides: 2. The source of the sample is a study of shared clonotypes between healthy human individuals. Looking at the study overall: Every donor yielded three CD4 naive, three CD4 memory, two CD8 naive and one CD8 memory plate.

Repertoires were generated with immunoSEQ multiplex PCR, while TCRdb's copy carries only in-frame clones and drops some. This sample has approximately 1.9 million clones, with around 93% found just once. Findings of the study overall: Depth of sequencing was expected to influence donor clonotype sharing. Around 5.4% of naive CD4 clonotypes were common to a handful of donors. Rarefaction revealed incomplete sorted-subset sequencing despite large depth.

CD45RO-negative, CCR7-positively selected cells formed the naive CD8 fraction, excluding terminally differentiated effector memory CD45RA+ cells. V usage is TRBV19 and J usage is TRBJ2-7, with 10 bases that match TRBD1. Sequencing was done on a sample of naive CD8+ T cells from PBMCs. The origin of this receptor is a man aged 18 to 29 in good health. Some clones in this sample may be carry-over from other donors' samples. The CDR3 nucleotides read TGTGCCAGTAGTATAGCTGGGACAGGGGCCTACGAGCAGTACTTC. Translated: CASSIAGTGAYEQYF.